This is a list of T cell receptor beta chains from one sample in a study of CD8+CD57+ T cells in acquired aplastic anemia. Using its own MiXCR run on the reads, TCRdb lists one record per CDR3 protein. Among a few hundred thousand distinct CDR3 sequences listed, about 70% were seen once. Source material: sorted CD4+, CD8+, or CD8+CD57+ T cells (not recorded which) from PBMCs. The receptors stem from a human donor in good health, serving as a control. Each CDR3 is given with its conserved first and last residue. The D gene is left open where the match is weak. The size field is filled for only some rows; it gives once, few, many or a size class.

abundance | j_gene | d_gene | v_gene | CDR3aa | CDR3nt
- | TRBJ2-3 | - | TRBV5-4 | CASSLLGTGADTQYF | TGTGCCAGCAGTCTATTGGGGACGGGGGCGGATACGCAGTATTTT
many | TRBJ1-5 | - | TRBV6-2/TRBV6-3 | CASSLSRTVYSNQPQHF | TGTGCCAGCAGCCTCAGCAGGACAGTTTATAGCAATCAGCCCCAGCATTTT
- | TRBJ1-2 | - | TRBV9 | CASSGTSGDAGYTF | TGTGCCAGCAGCGGAACATCAGGGGATGCTGGGTACACCTTC
- | TRBJ1-4 | - | TRBV5-4 | CASSLGGAAPTNEKLFF | TGTGCCAGCAGCTTGGGGGGGGCGGCACCAACTAATGAAAAACTGTTTTTT
- | TRBJ1-1 | - | TRBV2 | CASNSRVGTEAFF | TGTGCCAGCAACTCCAGGGTGGGCACTGAAGCTTTCTTT
- | TRBJ1-1 | - | TRBV9 | CASSVTSSYNSPLF | TGTGCCAGCAGCGTGACGAGCTCCTATAATTCACCCCTCTTT
- | TRBJ1-1 | - | TRBV7-2 | CAGGGGGGGTEAFF | TGTGCAGGGGGGGGGGGAGGGGGGGGGACTGAAGCTTTCTTT
many | TRBJ1-1 | - | TRBV5-1 | CASSNGGGGTENAFF | TGCGCCAGCAGCAACGGGGGGGGCGGGACGGAGAATGCTTTCTTT
- | TRBJ1-2 | - | TRBV7-9 | CASSLVLTSRVNGYAF | TGTGCCAGCAGCTTAGTCCTAACTTCGAGGGTGAATGGCTACGCCTTC
- | TRBJ2-7 | - | TRBV7-3 | CASSLRGPGNGAYF | TGCGCCAGCAGCCTAAGGGGTCCAGGGAACGGGGCGTACTTC
- | TRBJ1-1 | - | TRBV7-8 | CASSPRISSGANVFF | TGTGCCAGCAGCCCCCGGATAAGCTCTGGGGCCAACGTCTTCTTT
- | TRBJ1-1 | - | TRBV9 | CASSTDTEAFF | TGTGCCAGCAGCACGGATACTGAAGCTTTCTTT
- | TRBJ1-1 | TRBD1 | TRBV12-3/TRBV12-4 | CASSPTGGGTEAFF | TGTGCCAGCAGCCCGACAGGGGGAGGCACTGAAGCTTTCTTT
- | TRBJ1-1 | - | TRBV29-1 | CSVNRDVSTEAFF | TGCAGCGTTAACCGGGACGTCAGCACTGAAGCTTTCTTT
- | TRBJ2-5 | - | TRBV5-4 | CASSFPGVQETQYF | TGTGCCAGCAGCTTTCCAGGGGTACAAGAGACCCAGTACTTC
- | TRBJ1-2 | TRBD1 | TRBV7-2 | CASSLERWTGGPYTF | TGTGCCAGCAGCTTAGAAAGGTGGACAGGGGGCCCCTACACCTTC
- | TRBJ2-3 | TRBD2 | TRBV7-6 | CASSKGTSGGVYNEQYF | TGTGCCAGCAGCAAAGGGACTAGCGGGGGGGTCTACAATGAGCAGTATTTT
once | TRBJ2-7 | - | TRBV7-7 | CASDSASGYEQYF | TGTGCCAGCGACTCCGCCTCTGGGTACGAGCAGTACTTC
- | TRBJ2-7 | - | TRBV20-1 | CSATRAYLETYF | TGCAGTGCTACCAGGGCATACTTGGAGACCTACTTC
- | TRBJ1-2 | TRBD1 | TRBV7-2 | CASSLRGPGGYTF | TGTGCCAGCAGCTTAAGGGGGCCCGGTGGCTACACCTTC
- | TRBJ1-1 | - | TRBV7-9 | CASSFRVFAEAFF | TGTGCCAGCAGCTTCAGGGTTTTTGCTGAAGCTTTCTTT
few | TRBJ2-5 | - | TRBV3-1 | CASSLPWGGYQETQYF | TGTGCCAGCAGCCTCCCGTGGGGGGGCTACCAAGAGACCCAGTACTTC
many | TRBJ2-2 | TRBD1 | TRBV10-3 | CAISEHDRDRGKGELFF | TGTGCCATCAGTGAGCACGACCGGGACAGGGGAAAAGGGGAGCTGTTTTTT
- | TRBJ2-3 | - | TRBV11-1 | CASSQAPGFTDTQYF | TGCGCCAGCAGCCAGGCCCCCGGGTTCACAGATACGCAGTATTTT
- | TRBJ2-1 | TRBD2 | TRBV15 | CASIRESGGAYNEQFF | TGTGCCAGCATCAGAGAAAGCGGGGGAGCTTATAATGAGCAGTTCTTC
many | TRBJ2-3 | TRBD2 | TRBV20-1 | CSAISGGAPDTQYF | TGCAGTGCCATTAGCGGGGGGGCCCCAGATACGCAGTATTTT
once | TRBJ1-6 | - | TRBV7-2 | CASSGRDKGSSHPHF | TGCGCCAGCAGCGGGAGGGACAAGGGGAGCTCACACCCCCACTTT
- | TRBJ2-3 | - | TRBV7-9 | CASTLDQRETESLYF | TGTGCCAGCACCTTGGACCAGCGAGAGACAGAGTCCCTCTATTTT
- | TRBJ2-3 | - | TRBV19 | CASTPRGTDTQYF | TGTGCCAGTACCCCTAGAGGCACAGATACGCAGTATTTT
once | TRBJ1-1 | - | TRBV10-2 | CASIIAAWNTEAFF | TGCGCCAGCATTATCGCTGCATGGAACACTGAAGCTTTCTTT
- | TRBJ2-1 | - | TRBV7-2 | CAISVADPGSSYYNEQFF | TGTGCCATCAGCGTTGCAGATCCCGGCTCCAGCTACTACAATGAGCAGTTCTTC
- | TRBJ2-7 | TRBD1 | TRBV5-1 | CASSGGQGVNYEQYF | TGCGCCAGCAGCGGAGGACAGGGGGTTAACTACGAGCAGTACTTC
- | TRBJ2-2 | TRBD1 | TRBV20-1 | CSAKALGQDRELFF | TGCAGTGCTAAGGCCCTAGGACAGGATAGGGAGCTGTTTTTT